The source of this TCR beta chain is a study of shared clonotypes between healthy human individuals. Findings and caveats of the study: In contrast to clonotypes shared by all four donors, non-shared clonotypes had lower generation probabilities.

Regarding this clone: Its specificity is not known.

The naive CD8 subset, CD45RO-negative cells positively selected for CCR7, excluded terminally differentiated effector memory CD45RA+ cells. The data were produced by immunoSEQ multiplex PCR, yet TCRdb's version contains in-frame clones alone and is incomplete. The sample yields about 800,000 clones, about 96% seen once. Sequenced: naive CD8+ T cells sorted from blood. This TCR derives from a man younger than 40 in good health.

CDR3 sequence (DNA): TGTGCCAGCAGCTTCGCAGGGGGTTGGAACACCGGGGAGCTGTTTTTT. It specifies CASSFAGGWNTGELFF. This chain connects TRBV5-6 to TRBJ2-2; TRBD1 aligns across 7 bases. The CDR3 spans 16 residues. Looked up from germline, CDR1 is SGHDT and CDR2 is YYEEEE. With 2 bases clipped from V and 1 base from J, the junction kept 5 bases outside the gene matches.